The 3 T cell receptor beta chains below come from one sample, sequenced in a study of blood T cell repertoires in COVID-19. Method: immunoSEQ multiplex PCR; TCRdb's copy keeps in-frame clones and lacks some. The sample holds approximately 300,000 clones, about nine tenths seen once. The sequenced sample was peripheral blood. The receptors derive from a woman under 40 with COVID-19, enrolled during active disease.

This chain links TRBV5-1 with TRBJ1-2, with 8 bases fitting TRBD1. The V gene's germline CDR1 is SGHRS and CDR2 YFSETQ. The J segment lost 7 bases and the V segment lost 1 base, leaving 9 bases of the junction unmatched. CDR3 length: 15 residues. In nucleotides, the CDR3 is TGCGCCAGCAGCTTGACGACCCAGGGGGCAAGTGGCTACACCTTC. Protein sequence: CASSLTTQGASGYTF.

The CDR3 DNA follows: TGCAGCATGTCTAGCGGCACAGATACGCAGTATTTT. Its protein product is CSMSSGTDTQYF. V gene TRBV29-1 combines with J gene TRBJ2-3; TRBD2 might be the D (6 bases). The CDR3 totals 12 residues. V was trimmed by 8 bases and J by 1 base, leaving 10 bases between them. Per the germline V gene, CDR1 is SQVTM and CDR2 is ANQGSEA.

CDR3 protein: CSVDRGGNNEQFF. In DNA, the CDR3 is TGCAGCGTAGACAGGGGAGGGAACAATGAGCAGTTCTTC. The J gene is TRBJ2-1, the V gene TRBV29-1; weak D call: TRBD1 (8 bases). Germline lookup yields CDR1 SQVTM and CDR2 ANQGSEA. V was cut by 6 bases and J by 5 bases, with 14 bases left in between. CDR3 size: 13 residues.